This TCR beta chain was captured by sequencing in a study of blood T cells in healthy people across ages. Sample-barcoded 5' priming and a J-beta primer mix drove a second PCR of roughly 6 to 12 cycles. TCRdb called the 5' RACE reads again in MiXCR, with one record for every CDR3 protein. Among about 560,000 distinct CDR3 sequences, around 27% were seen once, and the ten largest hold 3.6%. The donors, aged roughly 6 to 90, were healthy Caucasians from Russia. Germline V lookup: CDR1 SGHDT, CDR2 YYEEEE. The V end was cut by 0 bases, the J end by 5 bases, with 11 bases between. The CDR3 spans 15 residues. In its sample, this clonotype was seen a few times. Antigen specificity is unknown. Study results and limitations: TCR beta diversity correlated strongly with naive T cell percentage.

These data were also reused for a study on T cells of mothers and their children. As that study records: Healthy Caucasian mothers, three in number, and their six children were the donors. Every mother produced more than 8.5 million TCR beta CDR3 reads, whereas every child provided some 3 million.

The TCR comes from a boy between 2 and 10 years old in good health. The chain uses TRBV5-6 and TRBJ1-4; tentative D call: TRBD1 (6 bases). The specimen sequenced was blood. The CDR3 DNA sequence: TGTGCCAGCAGCTTGGAAGGGACACCCAATGAAAAACTGTTTTTT. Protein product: CASSLEGTPNEKLFF.